Listed below are T cell receptor beta chains from one sample, sequenced in a study of human T cells and chemical hapten exposure. TCRdb re-analysed the RACE reads in MiXCR, keeping a single row per CDR3 protein. The sample records about 160,000 distinct CDR3 sequences, roughly 25% being singletons. The sequencing used whole blood, collected in connection with sensitization to the hapten diphenylcyclopropenone (DPC). Receptors were obtained from a woman under 30 with alopecia areata. Some clones in this sample may be carry-over from other donors' samples. The CDR3 runs from the conserved cysteine through the conserved F or W. A D gene is named only where the DNA matches it firmly. Rows may omit the clone size; those that give it use once, few, many or a size class.

v_gene,abundance,j_gene,d_gene,len,CDR3nt,CDR3aa
TRBV6-6,-,TRBJ2-7,TRBD1,14,TGTGCCAGCTCTGACCGGGACAGGGGTTACGAGCAGTACTTC,CASSDRDRGYEQYF
TRBV3-1,-,TRBJ1-1,TRBD1,14,TGTGCCAGCAGCCAAGGGGACAGTTACACTGAAGCTTTCTTT,CASSQGDSYTEAFF
TRBV9,few,TRBJ2-3,-,15,TGTGCCAGCAGCGTAAGGAATACAGGGACAGATACGCAGTATTTT,CASSVRNTGTDTQYF
TRBV7-8,-,TRBJ1-5,-,16,TGTGCCAGCAGCATGTCGCGGGACTCTTTTAATCAGCCCCAGCATTTT,CASSMSRDSFNQPQHF
TRBV6-2/TRBV6-3,-,TRBJ2-1,-,14,TGTGCCAGCTTCGGGCGGAGGGGTCACAATGAGCAGTTCTTC,CASFGRRGHNEQFF
TRBV2,-,TRBJ2-2,TRBD2,18,TGTGCCAGCAGTTCCCGGACTAGCGGGGCCTACGACACCGGGGAGCTGTTTTTT,CASSSRTSGAYDTGELFF
TRBV29-1,few,TRBJ1-5,-,13,TGCAGCGTTGGTCAGGGAACTAATCAGCCCCAGCATTTT,CSVGQGTNQPQHF
TRBV4-2,few,TRBJ1-5,TRBD1,15,TGTGCCAGCAGCCGAGAGACAGGGGGAAATCAGCCCCAGCATTTT,CASSRETGGNQPQHF
TRBV12-3/TRBV12-4,few,TRBJ2-7,TRBD2,14,TGTGCCAGCACCCTGGGAGGGATCCTCTACGAGCAGTACTTC,CASTLGGILYEQYF
TRBV6-5,-,TRBJ2-1,TRBD2,15,TGTGCCACCCGGGAGGGATCGACTTCCTACAATGAGCAGTTCTTC,CATREGSTSYNEQFF
TRBV20-1,few,TRBJ1-3,-,13,TGCAGTGCTCCATGGGGCTTCCCCGCGGCCATATATTTT,CSAPWGFPAAIYF
TRBV29-1,many,TRBJ2-1,TRBD2,14,TGCAGTACCGTCGGTCGGGCTAGCGGGAGAATTGAGTTCTTC,CSTVGRASGRIEFF
TRBV9,-,TRBJ2-7,TRBD1,16,TGTGCCAGCAGCCCCCGGGAACAGGGGGGAGGTAGCGAGCAGTACTTC,CASSPREQGGGSEQYF
TRBV27,-,TRBJ1-5,TRBD1,14,TGTGCCAGCGGGGACAGGGGGCTCAATCAGCCCCAGCATTTT,CASGDRGLNQPQHF
TRBV4-3,few,TRBJ1-6,TRBD1,16,TGCGCCAGCAGCCAAGAGGTCCAGGGGGCGGATTCACCCCTCCACTTT,CASSQEVQGADSPLHF